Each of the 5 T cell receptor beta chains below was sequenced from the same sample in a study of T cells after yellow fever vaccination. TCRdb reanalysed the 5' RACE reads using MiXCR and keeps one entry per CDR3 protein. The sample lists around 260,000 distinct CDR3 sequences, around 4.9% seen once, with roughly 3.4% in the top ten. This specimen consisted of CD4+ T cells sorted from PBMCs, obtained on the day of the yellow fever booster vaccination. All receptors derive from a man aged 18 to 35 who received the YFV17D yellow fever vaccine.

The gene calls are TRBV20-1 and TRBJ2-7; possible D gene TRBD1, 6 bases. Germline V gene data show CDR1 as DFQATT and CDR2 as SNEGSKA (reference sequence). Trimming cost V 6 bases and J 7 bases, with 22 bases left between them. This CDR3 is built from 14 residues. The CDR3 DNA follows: TGCAGTGCCCTAAAACAGGGTAGGAGGATTGAGCAGTACGTC. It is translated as CSALKQGRRIEQYV.

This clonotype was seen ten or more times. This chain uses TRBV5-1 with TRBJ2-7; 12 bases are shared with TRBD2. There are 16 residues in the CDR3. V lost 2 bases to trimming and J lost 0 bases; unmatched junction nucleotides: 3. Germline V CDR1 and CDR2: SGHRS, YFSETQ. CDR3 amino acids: CASSFGLAGISYEQYF. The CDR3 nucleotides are TGCGCCAGCAGCTTTGGACTAGCGGGGATCTCCTACGAGCAGTACTTC.

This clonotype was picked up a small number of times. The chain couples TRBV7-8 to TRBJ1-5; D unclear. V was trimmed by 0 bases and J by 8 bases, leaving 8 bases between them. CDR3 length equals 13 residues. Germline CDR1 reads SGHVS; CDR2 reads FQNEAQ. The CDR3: CASSLAGREPQHF. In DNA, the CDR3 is TGTGCCAGCAGCTTAGCCGGGAGGGAGCCCCAGCATTTT.

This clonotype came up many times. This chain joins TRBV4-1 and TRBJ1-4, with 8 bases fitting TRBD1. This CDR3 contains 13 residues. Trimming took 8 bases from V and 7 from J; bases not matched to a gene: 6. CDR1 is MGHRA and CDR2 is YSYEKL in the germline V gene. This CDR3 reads CASSRDRSEKLFF. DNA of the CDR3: TGCGCCAGCTCGCGGGACAGGTCTGAAAAACTGTTTTTT.

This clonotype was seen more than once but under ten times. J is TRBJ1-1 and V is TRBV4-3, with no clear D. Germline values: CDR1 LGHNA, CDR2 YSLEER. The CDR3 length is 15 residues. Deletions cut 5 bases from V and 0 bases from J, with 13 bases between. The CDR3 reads CASSSTRLMNTEAFF. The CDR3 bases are TGCGCCAGCAGCTCTACCCGTTTAATGAACACTGAAGCTTTCTTT.